This T cell receptor beta chain is from a study of blood T cell repertoires in COVID-19. Overall study: Whether acute or convalescent, the COVID-19 samples came from the United States, Italy and Spain. T cells, B-cell-depleted T cells, or PBMCs supplied cDNA or gDNA.

Per the original data handling: Amplification of reference gene primers was used by the study to estimate nucleated cell counts. Libraries were prepared by immunoSEQ multiplex PCR; TCRdb keeps only in-frame clonotypes and omits some of them. Clone size and V and J calls were adopted from that table, with D and trimming inferred from the DNA. The sample includes around 30,000 clones, 80% to 90% of them seen just once. Germline assignment: CDR1 SGHRS and CDR2 YFSETQ. V dropped 3 bases and J dropped 2 bases, with 14 bases sitting between them. The CDR3 consists of 15 residues. This chain uses TRBV5-1 with TRBJ1-2, with unresolved D. This clonotype was obtained from a human donor in a cohort sampled during active COVID-19. The source material was peripheral blood. For the CDR3, the DNA is TGCGCCAGCAGCTCGCCGGAGGCGGGAAACTATGGCTACACCTTC. Translated: CASSSPEAGNYGYTF. Complete variable domain (other parts from reference TRBV5-1 and TRBJ1-2): KAGVTQTPRYLIKTRGQQVTLSCSPISGHRSVSWYQQTPGQGLQFLFEYFSETQRNKGNFPGRFSGRQFSNSRSEMNVSTLELGDSALYLCASSSPEAGNYGYTFGSGTRLTVV.